The 31 T cell receptor beta chains below come from one sample, sequenced in a study of blood T cell repertoires in COVID-19. Produced via immunoSEQ multiplex PCR; TCRdb's table is partial and in-frame only. The top ten clones hold about a tenth of a sample with 160,000 or so clones, roughly 89% of them seen once. The sample comprised peripheral blood. The receptors were sampled from a woman in her seventies with COVID-19, enrolled during active disease.

The chain uses TRBV10-1 and TRBJ1-2, with TRBD1 matching 7 bases. Germline CDR1 and CDR2: WNHNN and SYGVQD (reference sequence). V lost 5 bases and J lost 3; bases outside the gene matches: 3. The CDR3 has 13 residues. In DNA form, the CDR3 reads TGCGCCAGCAGTAATGACAGGGACTATGGCTACACCTTC. Residues: CASSNDRDYGYTF.

The chain is built from TRBV6-2 or TRBV6-3 and TRBJ2-7, with D perhaps matching TRBD2 (5 bases). Trimming left V 4 bases short and J 2 bases short, with 21 bases between. Germline loops: CDR1 MNHEY, CDR2 SVGEGT. The CDR3 is made up of 17 amino acids. The CDR3 loop is CASSLSTFGVMTYEQYF. The CDR3 bases are TGTGCCAGCAGTTTATCAACCTTCGGGGTTATGACCTACGAGCAGTACTTC.

The rearrangement joins TRBV3-1 (or the pseudogene TRBV3-2) to TRBJ1-2, with 7 bases fitting TRBD1. Germline V gives CDR1 LGHDT, CDR2 YNNKEL (reference sequence). J was trimmed by 4 bases and V by 4 bases; bases with no gene match: 6. This CDR3 contains 14 residues. This chain's CDR3 is CASSPGQVFYGYTF. CDR3 sequence (DNA): TGTGCCAGCAGCCCTGGACAGGTTTTCTATGGCTACACCTTC.

This clone was detected only once. The chain uses TRBV30 and TRBJ1-6, with D hard to call. The germline V gene has CDR1 GTSNPN and CDR2 SVGIG (reference sequence). Deletions cut 2 bases from V and 9 bases from J, with 11 bases between. The CDR3 totals 13 residues. The CDR3 spells CAWSTARGSPLHF. For the CDR3, the DNA is TGTGCCTGGAGTACCGCCCGAGGTTCACCCCTCCACTTT.

The sample holds one count of this clone. The chain joins TRBV2 to TRBJ2-5; no firm D call. The V gene lost 5 bases and the J gene lost 5 bases, with 9 bases spanning the gap. The CDR3 covers 12 residues. CDR1 and CDR2 (germline): SNHLY, FYNNEI. In DNA, the CDR3 is TGTGCCAGCAGTTTGCAGGATGAGACCCAGTACTTC. Translating it yields CASSLQDETQYF.

The chain couples TRBV19 to TRBJ2-1; TRBD2 agrees at 8 bases. V gave up 7 bases and J gave up 2 bases; unmatched junction bases: 7. The germline V gene has CDR1 LNHDA and CDR2 SQIVND (reference sequence). CDR3 length: 15 residues. CDR3 nucleotides: TGTGCCAGTACCATTAGCGGGGACACCTACAATGAGCAGTTCTTC. Its translation: CASTISGDTYNEQFF.

CDR3 DNA sequence: TGCGCCAGCAGCCAGCCCTTAGGGGCCAGCTTGGGGACTAATGAAAAACTGTTTTTT. Encoded protein: CASSQPLGASLGTNEKLFF. This chain connects TRBV5-1 to TRBJ1-4; the D gene is possibly TRBD1 (5 bases). CDR1 is SGHRS and CDR2 is YFSETQ in the germline V gene. The ends were cut back, 4 bases at V and 2 bases at J, with 24 bases in the middle. The CDR3 is 19 residues long. The variable domain in full, completed from reference TRBV5-1 and TRBJ1-4, reads KAGVTQTPRYLIKTRGQQVTLSCSPISGHRSVSWYQQTPGQGLQFLFEYFSETQRNKGNFPGRFSGRQFSNSRSEMNVSTLELGDSALYLCASSQPLGASLGTNEKLFFGSGTQLSVL.

The chain is built from TRBV28 and TRBJ1-5; D is possibly TRBD1 (5 bases). Per germline, CDR1 MDHEN and CDR2 SYDVKM. Trimming stripped 5 bases from V and 1 base from J, with 24 bases between. There are 19 residues in the CDR3. DNA of the CDR3: TGTGCCAGCAGTCCGGGTTTCAACGCAGGGCTGGGGAGCAATCAGCCCCAGCATTTT. Its translation is CASSPGFNAGLGSNQPQHF.

The chain carries TRBV10-3 and TRBJ1-6; 8 nucleotides match TRBD1. Germline V gene data show CDR1 as ENHRY and CDR2 as SYGVKD. The V and J ends lost 7 bases and 0 bases, in that order; junction bases with no gene match: 20. This CDR3 is built from 21 residues. This CDR3 is CAITLGQGRSRRSSYNSPLHF. The CDR3 nucleotides read TGTGCCATCACCCTAGGACAGGGTAGGAGCCGGAGGAGCTCCTATAATTCACCCCTCCACTTT.

The chain uses TRBV4-1 and TRBJ1-2; D not certain. Between the trimmed V and J ends, which lost 6 bases and 5 bases, there was a span of 10 bases. The CDR3 contains 12 residues. CDR1 is MGHRA and CDR2 is YSYEKL in the germline V gene. The CDR3 DNA reads TGCGCCAGCAGAGGGAGATCTTATGGCTACACCTTC. It yields the protein CASRGRSYGYTF.

The chain couples TRBV9 to TRBJ1-1; D not certain. The germline V gene has CDR1 SGDLS and CDR2 YYNGEE. V lost 3 bases and J 3 bases, leaving 12 bases between the germline ends. The CDR3 covers 14 residues. The CDR3 region has the DNA TGTGCCAGCAGCGAAGAGACGGAGTACACTGAAGCTTTCTTT. Encoded protein: CASSEETEYTEAFF.

This chain uses TRBV10-3 with TRBJ1-4, with 9 bases lining up with TRBD1. V shed 10 bases and J 4 bases; nucleotides not matched to a gene: 7. The CDR3 length is 14 residues. CDR1 is ENHRY, CDR2 SYGVKD, per germline. CDR3 in amino acids: CATGRDRDNEKLFF. The CDR3 region has the DNA TGTGCCACCGGGCGGGACAGGGATAATGAAAAACTGTTTTTT.

V and J are TRBV6-4 and TRBJ1-1; perhaps TRBD1 as D (5 bases). Germline V gene data show CDR1 as MRHNA and CDR2 as SNTAGT. Trimming removed 6 bases from V and 10 bases from J, with 27 bases in between. The CDR3 is 16 residues long. CDR3 nucleotide sequence: TGTGCCAGCAGCCCGGGGGGACTAAGGGAAACCGCGGGAGCTTTCTTT. It translates to CASSPGGLRETAGAFF.

This clone was seen only a few times. This chain links TRBV4-1 with TRBJ2-7; D is perhaps TRBD2 (5 bases). Per germline, CDR1 MGHRA and CDR2 YSYEKL. The CDR3 is made up of 13 amino acids. V gave up 0 bases and J gave up 4 bases, with 7 bases separating them. In nucleotides, the CDR3 is TGCGCCAGCAGCCAAGAGCCGGGATACGAGCAGTACTTC. This codes for CASSQEPGYEQYF.

DNA for the CDR3: TGTGCCAGCAGCCCATTTCAGGGGGTTAGCAATCAGCCCCAGCATTTT. It codes for CASSPFQGVSNQPQHF. The chain couples TRBV28 to TRBJ1-5; 7 bases line up with TRBD1. CDR1 and CDR2 (germline): MDHEN, SYDVKM. V lost 6 bases to trimming and J lost 0 bases; unmatched junction nucleotides: 8. The CDR3 has 16 amino acids.

The chain links TRBV5-4 to TRBJ2-5; tentative D call: TRBD2 (6 bases). The CDR3 has 14 amino acids. The germline V gene encodes CDR1 SGHNT and CDR2 YYREEE (reference sequence). V gave up 4 bases and J gave up 4 bases, with 14 bases separating them. Written as DNA, the CDR3 is TGTGCCAGCAGCCCCGGAGGGCAGGGAGAGACCCAGTACTTC. Its protein is CASSPGGQGETQYF.

CDR3 nucleotides: TGTGCCAGCAGTTTAGGACAGGGAGGAATAGGCAATCAGCCCCAGCATTTT. Its translation is CASSLGQGGIGNQPQHF. The chain links TRBV28 to TRBJ1-5; 8 positions agree with TRBD1. After removal of 2 bases from V and 2 bases from J, the junction contained 8 bases not matched to a gene. This CDR3 spans 17 amino acids. Germline CDR1 and CDR2: MDHEN and SYDVKM.

This clone was counted only a few times. This chain joins TRBV2 and TRBJ1-5; D ambiguous. V was pared by 6 bases and J by 1 base, with 13 bases between. The CDR3 has 15 residues. CDR1 and CDR2 (germline): SNHLY, FYNNEI. CDR3 nucleotide sequence: TGTGCCAGCAGGGGCTCTCAGGTGAGCAATCAGCCCCAGCATTTT. Translation: CASRGSQVSNQPQHF. Using reference TRBV2 and TRBJ1-5 for the parts outside the CDR3, the full variable domain is EPEVTQTPSHQVTQMGQEVILRCVPISNHLYFYWYRQILGQKVEFLVSFYNNEISEKSEIFDDQFSVERPDGSNFTLKIRSTKLEDSAMYFCASRGSQVSNQPQHFGDGTRLSIL.

The chain has TRBV29-1 and TRBJ2-2; D not resolved. The CDR3 loop spans 11 amino acids. CDR1 and CDR2 (germline): SQVTM, ANQGSEA. Trimming cost V 6 bases and J 2 bases, with 4 bases left between them. CDR3 DNA: TGCAGCGTACAAAACACCGGGGAGCTGTTTTTT. Amino acids: CSVQNTGELFF.

The gene calls are TRBV23-1 and TRBJ1-6; D uncertain. TRBV23-1 is an ORF; its function is uncertain. The V gene lost 0 bases and the J gene lost 9 bases, with 18 bases spanning the gap. There are 17 residues in the CDR3. In DNA form, the CDR3 reads TGCGCCAGCAGTCAATCTAGACCCGGGGAGGGTGGTTCACCCCTCCACTTT. This sequence encodes CASSQSRPGEGGSPLHF.

The chain has TRBV3-1 (or the pseudogene TRBV3-2) and TRBJ2-4, with D uncertain. Germline lookup yields CDR1 LGHDT and CDR2 YNNKEL (reference sequence). The CDR3 is 17 amino acids. V lost 2 bases and J lost 0, with 14 bases in between. The CDR3 loop reads CASSQYGSQVAKNIQYF. CDR3 bases: TGTGCCAGCAGCCAATACGGATCTCAGGTAGCCAAAAACATTCAGTACTTC.

The genes are TRBV27 and TRBJ1-6; possible D gene TRBD1, 5 bases. The germline gives CDR1 MNHEY, CDR2 SMNVEV (reference sequence). V lost 6 bases and J lost 3, with 9 bases in between. The CDR3 extends over 14 amino acids. The CDR3 is CASRTQGYNSPLHF. CDR3 DNA: TGTGCCAGCAGAACCCAGGGCTATAATTCACCCCTCCACTTT.

The CDR3, as DNA: TGTGCCAGTAGTCCCCGGGACAGGGGGGTGGGAATTCAGTACTTC. It is translated as CASSPRDRGVGIQYF. The rearrangement uses TRBV19 and TRBJ2-4; 11 positions match TRBD1. With 5 bases clipped from V and 10 bases from J, the junction kept 10 bases outside the gene matches. Germline loops: CDR1 LNHDA, CDR2 SQIVND (reference sequence). This CDR3 is 15 amino acids long.

The J gene is TRBJ1-1, the V gene TRBV28; TRBD1 agrees at 11 bases. This CDR3 is 12 amino acids long. Germline CDR1 reads MDHEN; CDR2 reads SYDVKM. This CDR3 is CATDRGQTEAFF. DNA of the CDR3: TGTGCGACGGACAGGGGGCAGACTGAAGCTTTCTTT.

The V gene is TRBV19, the J gene TRBJ1-5; D is possibly TRBD1 (5 bases). V was pared by 3 bases and J by 7 bases, with 16 bases between. CDR1 LNHDA and CDR2 SQIVND come from the germline V gene (reference sequence). This CDR3 is built from 15 residues. The CDR3 nucleotides read TGTGCCAGTAGTATGGGGCAGGCCCCTGGGCAGCCCCAGCATTTT. Residues: CASSMGQAPGQPQHF.

This chain uses TRBV6-5 with TRBJ1-1; 9 bases are shared with TRBD1. Losses at the gene ends were 6 bases for V and 5 bases for J; bases not matched to a gene: 10. Germline V lookup: CDR1 MNHEY, CDR2 SVGAGI. The CDR3 contains 15 residues. The CDR3: CASSDPGQGKTEAFF. In DNA, the CDR3 is TGTGCCAGCAGCGACCCGGGACAGGGAAAAACTGAAGCTTTCTTT.

V usage is TRBV5-1 and J usage is TRBJ1-2; 7 positions match TRBD1. Trimming cost V 0 bases and J 9 bases; bases outside gene matches: 14. This CDR3 is built from 16 residues. The germline gives CDR1 SGHRS, CDR2 YFSETQ. CDR3 loop: CASSLVELGGRSRYTF. CDR3 nucleotide sequence: TGCGCCAGCAGCTTGGTAGAGCTAGGGGGCCGATCGCGCTACACCTTC.

The rearrangement links TRBV27 to TRBJ1-2, with no clear D. Germline CDR1 and CDR2: MNHEY and SMNVEV (reference sequence). The CDR3 is 15 residues long. V was trimmed by 6 bases and J by 8 bases, leaving 22 bases between them. The CDR3, as DNA: TGTGCCAGCAGGTTAACACCGACTTACCCGGGGGGCTACACCTTC. The encoded protein is CASRLTPTYPGGYTF.

This clone was detected only once. The chain employs TRBV30 and TRBJ2-7; no reliable D call. Germline lookup yields CDR1 GTSNPN and CDR2 SVGIG (reference sequence). CDR3 length: 12 residues. V was shortened by 4 bases and J by 0 bases, with 7 bases between the two germline ends. The CDR3: CAWISSSYEQYF. As DNA, the CDR3 is TGTGCCTGGATCTCGAGCTCCTACGAGCAGTACTTC.

This clone was picked up a small number of times. The chain recombines TRBV10-3 with TRBJ1-6; TRBD1 matches 7 bases. Trimming removed 3 bases from V and 4 bases from J; junction bases left unmatched: 6. Germline lookup yields CDR1 ENHRY and CDR2 SYGVKD. The CDR3 sequence is 16 residues long. The CDR3 here is CAISELQQGYNSPLHF. In DNA, the CDR3 is TGTGCCATCAGTGAATTACAACAGGGGTATAATTCACCCCTCCACTTT.

This clone was counted a single time. CDR3 DNA: TGTGCCAGCAGCCCAGGGTTTTTGGACCACGAGCAGTACTTC. As protein: CASSPGFLDHEQYF. The V and J genes are TRBV28 and TRBJ2-7, with TRBD1 as a possible D gene (5 bases). With 6 bases removed from V and 5 bases from J, the gap between germline ends came to 17 bases. Germline CDR1 is MDHEN and CDR2 is SYDVKM. This CDR3 is 14 amino acids long. Together with reference TRBV28 and TRBJ2-7, the CDR3 gives the full variable domain: DVKVTQSSRYLVKRTGEKVFLECVQDMDHENMFWYRQDPGLGLRLIYFSYDVKMKEKGDIPEGYSVSREKKERFSLILESASTNQTSMYLCASSPGFLDHEQYFGPGTRLTVT.